These T cell receptor beta chains were read from a single sample in a study of blood T cell repertoires in COVID-19. Using immunoSEQ multiplex PCR, the repertoire was profiled, and TCRdb retains in-frame clones only, with some absent. This sample has about 130,000 clones, with over 80% found just once. Sequencing was done on a sample of PBMCs or T cells enriched from blood (not recorded which). These receptors were collected from a man aged 25-40 years who had recovered from COVID-19. CDR3s include the opening cysteine and the closing phenylalanine or tryptophan. The order of the fields is D gene, V gene, clone size, J gene, CDR3 DNA, CDR3 protein. D genes are given only for firm matches. The size field is filled for only some rows; it gives once, few, many or a size class.

>TRBD1|TRBV5-1|NA|TRBJ2-5
TGCGCCAGCAGCTTGGGACAGGGCAAAGAGACCCAGTACTTC
CASSLGQGKETQYF
>TRBD2|TRBV14|NA|TRBJ2-1
TGTGCCAGCAGCCAACTCGTGGGGGGGTTTGGTGAGCAGTTCTTC
CASSQLVGGFGEQFF
>TRBD2|TRBV5-4|NA|TRBJ2-7
TGTGCCAGCAGCTTTTTTGGGGGAGGGCCTCCTTACGAGCAGTACTTC
CASSFFGGGPPYEQYF
>TRBD2|TRBV11-3|NA|TRBJ2-5
TGTGCCAGCAGCTTACAATCGGGGGGACAAGAGACCCAGTACTTC
CASSLQSGGQETQYF
>NA|TRBV30|NA|TRBJ2-7
TGTGCCTGGAGTGTACTCCCTAACTCCTACGAGCAGTACTTC
CAWSVLPNSYEQYF
>TRBD1|TRBV15|NA|TRBJ2-5
TGTGCCACCAGCATAGTGGGACAGGGGGCAGAGACCCAGTACTTC
CATSIVGQGAETQYF
>TRBD1|TRBV18|NA|TRBJ1-4
TGTGCCAGCTCACCACAGCAGGGGGCGAATAATGAAAAACTGTTTTTT
CASSPQQGANNEKLFF
>NA|TRBV18|NA|TRBJ1-1
TGTGCCAGCTCAGATCGCCGGACAGCGTTGAACACTGAAGCTTTCTTT
CASSDRRTALNTEAFF
>TRBD2|TRBV3-1/TRBV3-2|NA|TRBJ2-7
TGTGCCAGCAGCCCACTAGCGGGAGCCTACGAGCAGTACTTC
CASSPLAGAYEQYF
>TRBD2|TRBV4-1|NA|TRBJ2-4
TGCGCCAGCAGCCAACGAGCGGGAGGGCCTCTAGGCATTCAGTACTTC
CASSQRAGGPLGIQYF
>TRBD2|TRBV29-1|NA|TRBJ2-2
TGCAGCGCAGTTACTAGCGGGGGCCTTTACGCGAACACCGGGGAGCTGTTTTTT
CSAVTSGGLYANTGELFF
>NA|TRBV6-5|NA|TRBJ2-2
TGTGCCAGCAGCAGGGACACGACGAACACCGGGGAGCTATTTTTT
CASSRDTTNTGELFF
>TRBD1|TRBV2|once|TRBJ1-2
TGTGCCAGCAGTGAAGCGCTTCCCGCAGGGGGCTTTGGCTACACCTTC
CASSEALPAGGFGYTF
>NA|TRBV6-5|NA|TRBJ2-2
TGTGCCAGCAGTTATATCCTGAACACCGGGGAGCTGTTTTTT
CASSYILNTGELFF
>TRBD2|TRBV9|NA|TRBJ2-2
TGTGCCAGCAGCCCGATTGCGGGTAGCGGGAGGGGAAACGGGGAGCTGTTTTTT
CASSPIAGSGRGNGELFF
>TRBD2|TRBV18|NA|TRBJ2-7
TGTGCCAGCTCCCCCGGGACTAGCGGGGGGCCCGCCTCCTACGAGCAGTACTTC
CASSPGTSGGPASYEQYF
>TRBD1|TRBV29-1|few|TRBJ1-3
TGCAGCGTTGCCGGGACAGGGAACTCTGGAAACACCATATATTTT
CSVAGTGNSGNTIYF
>TRBD2|TRBV29-1|NA|TRBJ2-5
TGCAGCGTTGGTGGCATCGGGGGGGGAGAGACCCAGTACTTC
CSVGGIGGGETQYF
>NA|TRBV6-2/TRBV6-3|NA|TRBJ1-2
TGTGCCAGCAGTGCATTTAGAGCTAACTATGGCTACACCTTC
CASSAFRANYGYTF
>NA|TRBV19|NA|TRBJ2-1
TGTGCCAGTAGGAAGAGAGGACAGCATGAGCAGTTCTTC
CASRKRGQHEQFF
>NA|TRBV25-1|few|TRBJ2-1
TGTGCCAGCAGTGAATCTTATGAGCAGTTCTTC
CASSESYEQFF
>TRBD1|TRBV20-1|NA|TRBJ1-5
TGCAGTGCTAGTGAGGGGGCGGACAATCAGCCCCAGCATTTT
CSASEGADNQPQHF
>NA|TRBV5-1|NA|TRBJ1-6
TGCGCCAGCAGCCCGACAGCCGAATCGTCGTCCCTCCACTTT
CASSPTAESSSLHF
>TRBD1|TRBV6-1|NA|TRBJ1-2
TGTGCCAGCAGTGAACGGACAGGGCAGGGCTACACCTTC
CASSERTGQGYTF
>NA|TRBV2|NA|TRBJ2-3
TGTGCCAGCGGAGGGACTTATCATACAGATACGCAGTATTTT
CASGGTYHTDTQYF
>NA|TRBV2|NA|TRBJ1-2
TGTGCCAGCAGTGACGGACAACTTAACTATGGCTACACCTTC
CASSDGQLNYGYTF
>NA|TRBV21-1|NA|TRBJ1-4
TGTGCCAGCAGCAATCCGTGGTACAATACAACTAATGAAAAACTGTTTTTT
CASSNPWYNTTNEKLFF
>NA|TRBV27|NA|TRBJ1-6
TGTGCCAGCAGCTATGAGACAGGCAGCATGGGATCCTATAATTCACCCCTCCACTTT
CASSYETGSMGSYNSPLHF
>NA|TRBV7-3|NA|TRBJ2-1
TGTGCCAGCAGCTTGGGCGGGATAGCTTACAATGAGCAGTTCTTC
CASSLGGIAYNEQFF
>NA|TRBV10-1|NA|TRBJ2-2
TGCGCCAGCAGCCAAGACACGAACACCGGGGAGTTGTTTTTT
CASSQDTNTGELFF
>NA|TRBV27|once|TRBJ2-4
TGTGCCAGCAGTCCAGGTGAGGGCTCAGCCAAAAACATTCAGTACTTC
CASSPGEGSAKNIQYF
>NA|TRBV19|NA|TRBJ2-7
TGTGCCAGTAAAGGTAGCCTCTACGAGCAGTACTTC
CASKGSLYEQYF
>NA|TRBV6-6|NA|TRBJ1-5
TGTGCCAGCAGCGCGGGGGGGGGCAATCAGCCCCAGCATTTT
CASSAGGGNQPQHF
>TRBD2|TRBV14|few|TRBJ2-1
TGTGCCAGCAGCCAAGACCCACTACTAGCGGGGGTTAGGAATGAGCAGTTCTTC
CASSQDPLLAGVRNEQFF
>NA|TRBV29-1|NA|TRBJ2-7
TGCAGCGTTGAAGATCCGACCCGGCAGGCCCACGAGCAGTACTTC
CSVEDPTRQAHEQYF
>TRBD1|TRBV5-1|NA|TRBJ1-1
TGCGCCAGCAGTAAGACAGGGAGTTTTCGAACTGAAGCTTTCTTT
CASSKTGSFRTEAFF
>TRBD1|TRBV27|NA|TRBJ1-5
TGTGCCAGCTCCTCTGGGACAGGGGGCGGTAGGAGTCAGCCCCAGCATTTT
CASSSGTGGGRSQPQHF
>TRBD1|TRBV5-1|NA|TRBJ1-1
TGCGCCAGCAGCACGGGGACAGGGTCATACACTGAAGCTTTCTTT
CASSTGTGSYTEAFF
>TRBD2|TRBV29-1|NA|TRBJ2-3
TGCAGCGTTGAAGTCGGGTCTAGCGGACGGTGGGATACGCAGTATTTT
CSVEVGSSGRWDTQYF
>TRBD1|TRBV7-2|few|TRBJ1-5
TGTGCCAGCGCGACAGGGGGCGCAGGCAATCAGCCCCAGCATTTT
CASATGGAGNQPQHF
>NA|TRBV7-9|NA|TRBJ1-4
TGTGCCAGCAGCTATTCAGGGGCAACTAATGAAAAACTGTTTTTT
CASSYSGATNEKLFF
>NA|TRBV7-8|NA|TRBJ1-1
TGTGCCAGCAGCTTAGAGGGAGGTCTGAACACTGAAGCTTTCTTT
CASSLEGGLNTEAFF
>NA|TRBV6-5|NA|TRBJ1-1
TGTGCCAGCAGGCGGACAGTGGGCGCTGAAGCTTTCTTT
CASRRTVGAEAFF
>TRBD1|TRBV5-6|NA|TRBJ1-5
TGTGCCAGCAGCTTGGGTGCGACAGGGAACCAGCCCCAGCATTTT
CASSLGATGNQPQHF
>TRBD2|TRBV7-9|NA|TRBJ2-3
TGTGCCAGCAGTCAAGGACTAGCGGAGTCCACAGATACGCAGTATTTT
CASSQGLAESTDTQYF
>NA|TRBV4-1|NA|TRBJ1-4
TGCGCCAGCAGCCAAGATTGGGCCAGGGTGGGAACTAATGAAAAACTGTTTTTT
CASSQDWARVGTNEKLFF
>NA|TRBV19|NA|TRBJ1-1
TGTGCCAGTAGTTTAGTTGGTCTGGGGGACACGACGACTGAAGCTTTCTTT
CASSLVGLGDTTTEAFF
>TRBD1|TRBV7-9|NA|TRBJ2-7
TGTGCCAGCAGCTCAAAGACAGGGGGCCGCTACGAGCAGTACTTC
CASSSKTGGRYEQYF